The 20 T cell receptor beta chains presented below share a single source sample, sequenced in a study of T-cell reconstitution after alpha-beta-depleted transplantation in children. As it was prepared, the TCRbeta library received unique molecular identifiers. TCRdb used MiXCR to reprocess the PCR reads, holding one entry per CDR3 protein. The sample gives about 78,000 distinct CDR3 sequences, 13% to 15% of which show up once; around 26% is in the top ten. Material: PBMCs, mostly from graft donor cells, obtained 180 days after TCRalphabeta/CD19-depleted stem cell transplant. The receptors were gathered from a male patient aged 2 to 10 who had a stem cell transplant for acute lymphoblastic leukemia, so the T cells may come from the graft donor.

This clonotype was counted a few times. The V gene is TRBV7-2, the J gene TRBJ1-1; no firm D call. Looked up from germline, CDR1 is SGHTA and CDR2 is FQGNSA. V shed 5 bases and J shed 5 bases, with 12 bases lying between them. There are 13 residues in the CDR3. As DNA, the CDR3 is TGTGCCAGCAGCGTGTTGACGGTTACTGAAGCTTTCTTT. It encodes CASSVLTVTEAFF. Using reference TRBV7-2 and TRBJ1-1 for the parts outside the CDR3, the full variable domain is GAGVSQSPSNKVTEKGKDVELRCDPISGHTALYWYRQSLGQGLEFLIYFQGNSAPDKSGLPSDRFSAERTGGSVSTLTIQRTQQEDSAVYLCASSVLTVTEAFFGQGTRLTVV.

V usage is TRBV10-3 and J usage is TRBJ2-3, with 16 bases identical to TRBD2. The junction had 3 bases not matched to a gene; V was cut back by 2 bases and J by 4 bases. This CDR3 contains 17 residues. The germline V gene encodes CDR1 ENHRY and CDR2 SYGVKD. CDR3: CAISEPGLAGGADTQYF. The CDR3, as DNA: TGTGCCATCAGTGAGCCGGGACTAGCGGGGGGGGCAGATACGCAGTATTTT.

This clonotype came up a few times. The rearrangement links TRBV3-1 to TRBJ2-5, with D maybe TRBD1 (6 bases). V gave up 3 bases and J gave up 5 bases, with 13 bases separating them. The CDR3 has 14 residues. CDR1 and CDR2 from the germline V gene are LGHDT and YNNKEL (reference sequence). The CDR3 reads CASSQGARGETQYF. The CDR3 coding sequence is TGTGCCAGCAGCCAGGGAGCCAGGGGTGAGACCCAGTACTTC.

The V gene is TRBV5-1, the J gene TRBJ1-1; no clear D. The CDR3 consists of 13 residues. V was shortened by 0 bases and J by 4 bases, with 7 bases between the two germline ends. CDR1 is SGHRS and CDR2 is YFSETQ in the germline V gene. The CDR3 here is CASSLGGVTEAFF. The CDR3 DNA reads TGCGCCAGCAGCTTGGGAGGCGTCACTGAAGCTTTCTTT.

This clonotype was detected a few times. This chain joins TRBV28 and TRBJ2-2; no clear D. This CDR3 contains 13 residues. Germline V gives CDR1 MDHEN, CDR2 SYDVKM. V was cut by 9 bases and J by 0 bases, with 8 bases left in between. The CDR3 loop reads CASSGPNTGELFF. The CDR3 DNA reads TGTGCCAGTTCCGGGCCGAACACCGGGGAGCTGTTTTTT.

The sample holds a few counts of this clonotype. This sequence joins TRBV20-1 and TRBJ2-3; D remains unclear. CDR1 and CDR2 from the germline V gene are DFQATT and SNEGSKA (reference sequence). This CDR3 spans 14 amino acids. Trimming removed 6 bases at V and 1 base at J, with 14 bases between. CDR3 bases: TGCAGTGCCCAATGGGCACGGGGCACAGATACGCAGTATTTT. Translation: CSAQWARGTDTQYF.

The chain combines TRBV6-5 with TRBJ2-5; D unresolved. The CDR3 has 14 residues. Germline V CDR1 and CDR2: MNHEY, SVGAGI. Between the trimmed V and J ends, which lost 2 bases and 4 bases, there was a span of 11 bases. The CDR3 DNA follows: TGTGCCAGCAGTTACCCCGGGCTCTCAGAGACCCAGTACTTC. This sequence encodes CASSYPGLSETQYF.

This clonotype was observed many times. This chain links TRBV12-3 or TRBV12-4 with TRBJ1-5; tentatively, D is TRBD1 (5 bases). The CDR3 has 15 amino acids. V was shortened by 7 bases and J by 1 base, with 14 bases between the two germline ends. The CDR3 is CASTLRGGSNQPQHF. CDR3 sequence (DNA): TGTGCCAGCACCCTACGTGGGGGGAGCAATCAGCCCCAGCATTTT.

J is TRBJ1-6 and V is TRBV20-1; D is undetermined. V shed 5 bases and J shed 6 bases, with 14 bases lying between them. CDR1 DFQATT and CDR2 SNEGSKA come from the germline V gene (reference sequence). The CDR3 has 14 amino acids. This CDR3 is CSAGKLPSNSPLHF. The CDR3 bases are TGCAGTGCTGGGAAACTGCCTAGTAATTCACCCCTCCACTTT.

J is TRBJ2-5 and V is TRBV18; TRBD1 matches at 9 bases. V was pared by 6 bases and J by 0 bases, with 8 bases of the junction left unmatched. Germline V CDR1 and CDR2: KGHSH, LQKENI. The CDR3 contains 16 residues. This chain's CDR3 is CASSSTGGRNQETQYF. The CDR3 DNA reads as TGTGCCAGCTCGAGTACAGGGGGCCGGAACCAAGAGACCCAGTACTTC.

V usage is TRBV28 and J usage is TRBJ1-2; 11 nucleotides align to TRBD1. Germline CDR1 and CDR2: MDHEN and SYDVKM. V gave up 3 bases and J gave up 10 bases; unmatched junction bases: 4. CDR3 length equals 13 residues. DNA for the CDR3: TGTGCCAGCAGTTTGGGTGGACAGGGGGCCTACACCTTC. This encodes CASSLGGQGAYTF.

This clonotype turned up a few times. The gene calls are TRBV18 and TRBJ2-2; D is tentatively TRBD1 or TRBD2 (5 bases each). The CDR3 loop spans 16 amino acids. The germline gives CDR1 KGHSH, CDR2 LQKENI. Trimming removed 3 bases at V and 5 bases at J, with 16 bases between. CDR3 amino acids: CASSPLTGLGTGELFF. CDR3 in DNA: TGTGCCAGCTCACCGCTTACGGGGCTAGGAACCGGGGAGCTGTTTTTT.

This clonotype was detected a few times. This chain uses TRBV20-1 with TRBJ2-7, with TRBD2 matching over 8 bases. The germline V gene encodes CDR1 DFQATT and CDR2 SNEGSKA (reference sequence). The CDR3 contains 14 residues. The trim removed 3 bases at V and 3 bases at J, leaving 7 bases unmatched. The CDR3 DNA follows: TGCAGTGCTAGCTACGGGACTAGGTTCTACGAGCAGTACTTC. It yields the protein CSASYGTRFYEQYF.

This chain links TRBV24-1 with TRBJ2-3; 14 positions agree with TRBD2. The CDR3 spans 16 residues. The ends lost 4 bases at V and 4 bases at J; junction bases unmatched: 3. CDR1 is KGHDR and CDR2 is SFDVKD in the germline V gene. In DNA, the CDR3 is TGTGCCACCAGTGACCGACTAGCGGGAGGGCCAGATACGCAGTATTTT. It encodes CATSDRLAGGPDTQYF.

The V call is TRBV5-1, the J call TRBJ1-3; no definite D call. The CDR3 runs 12 residues. Germline CDR1 reads SGHRS; CDR2 reads YFSETQ. Trimming shortened V by 5 bases and J by 0 bases, and 3 bases separated the two germline ends. CDR3 DNA: TGCGCCAGCAGGGACTCTGGAAACACCATATATTTT. Translating it yields CASRDSGNTIYF.

V usage is TRBV5-1 and J usage is TRBJ1-4; no clear D gene. The CDR3 is made up of 14 amino acids. The ends were cut back, 0 bases at V and 6 bases at J, with 9 bases in the middle. Germline V gene data show CDR1 as SGHRS and CDR2 as YFSETQ. CDR3 protein: CASSLGSGDEKLFF. The DNA for the CDR3 is TGCGCCAGCAGCTTGGGGTCTGGAGATGAAAAACTGTTTTTT.

This clonotype came up a few times. This sequence joins TRBV12-3 or TRBV12-4 and TRBJ1-6; D is possibly TRBD1 (5 bases). Trimming pared 8 bases from V and 10 bases from J, leaving 12 bases between. The CDR3 spans 12 residues. CDR3 coding DNA: TGTGCCAGCGGGGCAGGGATCTCACCCCTCCACTTT. This codes for CASGAGISPLHF.

Only a few counts were recorded for this clonotype. The V gene is TRBV4-2, the J gene TRBJ2-5; 11 nucleotides line up with TRBD2. After removal of 1 base from V and 5 bases from J, the junction contained 6 bases not matched to a gene. Germline V gene data show CDR1 as LGHNA and CDR2 as YNFKEQ. The CDR3 covers 16 residues. The DNA of the CDR3 is TGTGCCAGCAGCCAAGCGGGACTAGCGGCTCGGGAGACCCAGTACTTC. Its translation: CASSQAGLAARETQYF.

Many counts were recorded for this clonotype. The CDR3 coding sequence is TGTGCCATCAGTCCGGGACAGGGGTACAATGAGCAGTTCTTC. It translates to CAISPGQGYNEQFF. The chain links TRBV10-3 to TRBJ2-1; TRBD1 matches 10 bases. This CDR3 is built from 14 residues. Germline V gives CDR1 ENHRY, CDR2 SYGVKD. V trimming: 5 bases; J trimming: 4 bases; junction bases outside the gene matches: 2.

This clonotype was seen ten or more times. The rearrangement links TRBV10-2 to TRBJ1-4; D is unresolved. Germline CDR1 is WSHSY and CDR2 is SAAADI. The CDR3 is 13 residues long. Deletions cut 3 bases from V and 3 bases from J, with 5 bases between. CDR3 residues: CASSEEANEKLFF. The CDR3, as DNA: TGCGCCAGCAGTGAAGAGGCTAATGAAAAACTGTTTTTT.